Sequencing of this T cell receptor beta chain was carried out in a study of blood T cell repertoires in COVID-19 (dated by TCRdb to 2020 to 2022). Some background on the complete study: Collaborator samples came from the United States, Italy and Spain and covered acute and convalescent phases of COVID-19. The material from the prospective study consisted of cDNA or gDNA derived from T cells, B-cell-depleted T cells, or PBMCs. The dataset comprised deeply sampled blood TCRbeta repertoires from subjects exposed to, actively infected with, or recovered from COVID-19. The repertoires were released in a freely available public database intended as a resource for research on the immune response to SARS-CoV-2. The samples were drawn from two sources: the first 160 participants of the ongoing ImmuneRACE study, and fewer than 1,500 subjects contributed by 6 global collaborators. Nearly every sample came with metadata listing a de-identified subject ID, COVID-19 status, age in years and sex. Where available, HLA class I and class II types were obtained from metadata supplied by the sample provider rather than from assay-based typing. The full study reports these points: The amount of clinical and demographic metadata varied by source and participant and was provided uncurated.

Whole blood was collected in K2EDTA tubes by collaborating institutions according to the institutions' own protocols. For TCRbeta analysis, collaborator samples were shipped as frozen whole blood, as isolated PBMCs, or as DNA extracted from either sample type. TCRbeta CDR3 regions were amplified from genomic DNA by means of the immunoSEQ Assay, a bias-controlled multiplex PCR. Concerning the study's data processing: Nucleated cell counts per sample were estimated from amplification of reference gene primers within the assay. Sequence reads were collapsed and filtered to measure the absolute abundance of every unique TCRbeta CDR3 rearrangement. Productive Simpson clonality was computed per sample as the square root of Simpson's diversity index over productive rearrangements. In its TCRdb copy, this immuneACCESS table keeps in-frame sequences only and misses some clones. Where compared with another copy, unresolved V genes explain less than half of these, and the others have no known cause. For V, J and clone size, that table is used; D and trimming come from the DNA. A total of about 160,000 clones appear in this sample, around 90% of them only once. The ten most abundant clones make up approximately 2.9% of the sample.

CDR1 and CDR2, per the germline V gene, are MNHEY and SVGAGI. Measured from the cysteine to the phenylalanine, the CDR3 is 15 residues long. Left in the record is the CDR3 DNA by itself, 45 bases read in frame from the first base. V is pruned by 5 bases and J by 2 bases, leaving 2 bases of the junction without a gene match. Concerning this clone: The antigen it recognizes is unknown. Base qualities are not at hand, and no much larger clone is one base apart.

What was sequenced was peripheral blood. The chain was built from TRBV6-5 and TRBJ2-1; 11 junctional bases match TRBD2. The receptor comes from a man in his sixties with acute or convalescent COVID-19. The DNA is TGTGCCAGCAGTAAGACTAGCGGGGCCTACAATGAGCAGTTCTTC. Translated, it gives CASSKTSGAYNEQFF.